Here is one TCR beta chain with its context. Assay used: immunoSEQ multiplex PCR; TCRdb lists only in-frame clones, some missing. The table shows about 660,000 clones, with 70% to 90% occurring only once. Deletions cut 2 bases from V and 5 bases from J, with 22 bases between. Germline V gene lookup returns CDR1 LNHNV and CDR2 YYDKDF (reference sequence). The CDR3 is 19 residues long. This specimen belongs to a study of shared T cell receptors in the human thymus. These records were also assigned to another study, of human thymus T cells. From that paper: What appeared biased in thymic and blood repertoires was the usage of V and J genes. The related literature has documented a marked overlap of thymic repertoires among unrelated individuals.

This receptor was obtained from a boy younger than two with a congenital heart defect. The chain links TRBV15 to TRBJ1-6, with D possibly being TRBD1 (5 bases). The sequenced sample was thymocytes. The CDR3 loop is CATSRLKPFDRSNNSPLHF. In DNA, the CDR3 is TGTGCCACCAGCAGACTTAAACCCTTTGACAGAAGCAATAATTCACCCCTCCACTTT.